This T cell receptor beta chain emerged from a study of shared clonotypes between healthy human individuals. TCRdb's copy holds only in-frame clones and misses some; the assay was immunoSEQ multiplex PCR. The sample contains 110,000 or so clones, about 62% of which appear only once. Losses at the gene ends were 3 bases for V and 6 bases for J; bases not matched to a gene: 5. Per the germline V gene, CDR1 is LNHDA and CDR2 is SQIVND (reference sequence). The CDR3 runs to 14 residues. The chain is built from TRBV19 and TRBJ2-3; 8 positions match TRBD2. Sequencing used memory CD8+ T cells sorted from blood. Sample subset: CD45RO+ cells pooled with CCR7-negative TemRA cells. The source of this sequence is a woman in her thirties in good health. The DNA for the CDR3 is TGTGCCAGTAGTATCGGGGGGGAAGCGGATACGCAGTATTTT. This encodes CASSIGGEADTQYF.